Presented here are 30 T cell receptor beta chains from one specimen sequenced in a study of cytotoxic CD8 clonotypes in ibrutinib-treated CLL. Data came from immunoSEQ multiplex PCR; TCRdb stores just in-frame clones and leaves some out. The sample lists some 100,000 clones; 58% were seen once. Sequenced material: PBMCs, taken after 24 months of ibrutinib treatment. These receptors all stem from a human donor with chronic lymphocytic leukemia.

The rearrangement links TRBV29-1 to TRBJ2-5; possibly TRBD1 or TRBD2 for D (5 bases each). Germline V gene lookup returns CDR1 SQVTM and CDR2 ANQGSEA. The V end was cut by 4 bases, the J end by 5 bases, with 23 bases between. The CDR3 contains 16 residues. CDR3 coding DNA: TGCAGCGTTGCCCTTGGCCGGGACGGCCACGGGGAGACCCAGTACTTC. It yields the protein CSVALGRDGHGETQYF.

V and J are TRBV11-3 and TRBJ1-4; D is ambiguous. The length of the CDR3 is 14 residues. Trimming cost V 5 bases and J 4 bases, with 11 bases left between them. Germline CDR1 is SGHNT and CDR2 is YENEEA. This chain's CDR3 is CASSPVRSNEKLFF. CDR3 coding DNA: TGTGCCAGCAGCCCGGTACGGAGTAATGAAAAACTGTTTTTT.

V and J are TRBV6-5 and TRBJ1-5; D uncertain. The CDR3 runs 15 residues. Looked up from germline, CDR1 is MNHEY and CDR2 is SVGAGI. Between the trimmed V and J ends, which lost 0 bases and 7 bases, there was a span of 13 bases. The CDR3 here is CASSYSRTGKQPQHF. The CDR3, as DNA: TGTGCCAGCAGTTACTCGAGGACGGGAAAGCAGCCCCAGCATTTT.

This sequence joins TRBV5-1 and TRBJ1-5, with D uncertain. V shed 0 bases and J shed 4 bases, with 8 bases lying between them. The CDR3 has 14 amino acids. Germline V gene data show CDR1 as SGHRS and CDR2 as YFSETQ. CDR3 loop: CASSLDSQNQPQHF. DNA for the CDR3: TGCGCCAGCAGCTTGGACAGTCAAAATCAGCCCCAGCATTTT.

This clone was observed once. The gene calls are TRBV19 and TRBJ1-6, with D possibly matching TRBD1 (6 bases). Germline V gene lookup returns CDR1 LNHDA and CDR2 SQIVND (reference sequence). With 7 bases removed from V and 7 bases from J, the gap between germline ends came to 17 bases. The CDR3 is 15 amino acids. CDR3 residues: CASKATGTPNSPLHF. The CDR3 bases are TGTGCCAGTAAGGCCACAGGGACCCCCAATTCACCCCTCCACTTT.

The chain combines TRBV18 with TRBJ2-2, with 9 bases that match TRBD1. After removal of 4 bases from V and 3 bases from J, the junction contained 0 bases not matched to a gene. Per germline, CDR1 KGHSH and CDR2 LQKENI. CDR3 length: 14 residues. The CDR3 loop is CASSRQGDTGELFF. Here the CDR3 DNA reads TGTGCCAGCTCACGACAGGGGGACACCGGGGAGCTGTTTTTT.

The J gene is TRBJ1-1, the V gene TRBV28; D not resolved. Trimming removed 8 bases at V and 4 bases at J, with 5 bases between. The CDR3 sequence is 10 residues long. Germline CDR1 is MDHEN and CDR2 is SYDVKM. CDR3 amino acids: CASRFTEAFF. In DNA form, the CDR3 reads TGTGCCAGCCGGTTCACTGAAGCTTTCTTT.

The CDR3 DNA follows: TGTGCCAGCACGCTACGGGTGAGCAATCAGCCCCAGCATTTT. It is translated as CASTLRVSNQPQHF. The J gene is TRBJ1-5, the V gene TRBV28; D not resolved. The ends were cut back, 7 bases at V and 1 base at J, with 11 bases in the middle. Germline V gene sequence: CDR1 MDHEN, CDR2 SYDVKM. The CDR3 spans 14 residues.

This chain connects TRBV30 to TRBJ1-4; maybe TRBD1 (5 bases). The length of the CDR3 is 14 residues. Trimming shortened V by 4 bases and J by 5 bases, and 14 bases separated the two germline ends. Germline values: CDR1 GTSNPN, CDR2 SVGIG (reference sequence). This CDR3 reads CAWNFQGGNEKLFF. For the CDR3, the DNA is TGTGCCTGGAATTTCCAGGGTGGCAATGAAAAACTGTTTTTT. Full variable domain (outside the CDR3, taken from reference TRBV30 and TRBJ1-4): SQTIHQWPATLVQPVGSPLSLECTVEGTSNPNLYWYRQAAGRGLQLLFYSVGIGQISSEVPQNLSASRPQDRQFILSSKKLLLSDSGFYLCAWNFQGGNEKLFFGSGTQLSVL.

This clone turned up a few times. The genes are TRBV9 and TRBJ2-7; possibly TRBD1 for D (6 bases). CDR1 and CDR2 from the germline V gene are SGDLS and YYNGEE. This CDR3 is built from 12 residues. V was pared by 0 bases and J by 6 bases, with 7 bases between. Here the CDR3 DNA reads TGTGCCAGCAGCGTAGGGGGGCGCGAGCAGTACTTC. As protein: CASSVGGREQYF. Full variable domain (rest looked up from reference TRBV9 and TRBJ2-7): DSGVTQTPKHLITATGQRVTLRCSPRSGDLSVYWYQQSLDQGLQFLIQYYNGEERAKGNILERFSAQQFPDLHSELNLSSLELGDSALYFCASSVGGREQYFGPGTRLTVT.

The CDR3 DNA follows: TGTGCCAGCTTTGCCCAGGGGGCGGGAGGCTACACCTTC. Its protein is CASFAQGAGGYTF. The V call is TRBV6-5, the J call TRBJ1-2; TRBD1 agrees at 8 bases. CDR3 length: 13 amino acids. J lost 8 bases, V lost 8 bases, and 10 bases had no gene match. In germline, CDR1 is MNHEY, CDR2 SVGAGI.

V is TRBV19 and J is TRBJ1-5, with TRBD1 identical over 9 bases. Germline V gene sequence: CDR1 LNHDA, CDR2 SQIVND (reference sequence). J was trimmed by 6 bases and V by 4 bases; bases with no gene match: 10. The CDR3 has 16 amino acids. The CDR3, as DNA: TGTGCCAGTAGTACTCCGGGACAGGGTAGCCGTCAGCCCCAGCATTTT. It translates to CASSTPGQGSRQPQHF.

This chain joins TRBV7-2 and TRBJ2-7; 12 bases fit TRBD2. Trimming took 0 bases from V and 4 from J; bases not matched to a gene: 4. The CDR3 consists of 16 residues. Germline assignment: CDR1 SGHTA and CDR2 FQGNSA. CDR3 residues: CASSLAASGGAYEQYF. CDR3 nucleotide sequence: TGTGCCAGCAGCTTAGCGGCTAGCGGGGGGGCGTACGAGCAGTACTTC. The variable domain in full, completed from reference TRBV7-2 and TRBJ2-7, reads GAGVSQSPSNKVTEKGKDVELRCDPISGHTALYWYRQSLGQGLEFLIYFQGNSAPDKSGLPSDRFSAERTGGSVSTLTIQRTQQEDSAVYLCASSLAASGGAYEQYFGPGTRLTVT.

The V call is TRBV7-2, the J call TRBJ1-1; no clear D gene. The CDR3 is 13 residues long. With 4 bases removed from V and 4 bases from J, the gap between germline ends came to 10 bases. CDR1 and CDR2 (germline): SGHTA, FQGNSA. The CDR3 region is CASSSLGLTEAFF. The CDR3 DNA reads TGTGCCAGCAGCTCGCTTGGGCTCACTGAAGCTTTCTTT. Variable domain in full (rest from reference TRBV7-2 and TRBJ1-1): GAGVSQSPSNKVTEKGKDVELRCDPISGHTALYWYRQSLGQGLEFLIYFQGNSAPDKSGLPSDRFSAERTGGSVSTLTIQRTQQEDSAVYLCASSSLGLTEAFFGQGTRLTVV.

V gene TRBV11-3 combines with J gene TRBJ1-1, with D tentatively TRBD1 (5 bases). Germline V gene data show CDR1 as SGHNT and CDR2 as YENEEA. This CDR3 spans 15 amino acids. Trimming shortened V by 5 bases and J by 2 bases, and 15 bases separated the two germline ends. The CDR3 DNA sequence: TGTGCCAGCAGCGCGATAGGGGCGTTTAACACTGAAGCTTTCTTT. This sequence encodes CASSAIGAFNTEAFF.

Of note for this clone: The junction does not match germline at one end; this may be a read error. The V gene is TRBV7-7, the J gene TRBJ2-3; 10 nucleotides line up with TRBD1. From germline, CDR1 is SSHAT and CDR2 FNYEAQ (reference sequence). The length of the CDR3 is 13 residues. This CDR3 reads CASSSDRGDTQYF. The DNA of the CDR3 is TGTGCTAGCAGCTCGGACAGGGGGGATACGCAGTATTTT.

This clone has more than one count but fewer than ten. The chain has TRBV20-1 and TRBJ1-2; D call uncertain. The CDR3 length is 10 residues. V was trimmed by 3 bases and J by 8 bases, leaving 7 bases between them. Per the germline V gene, CDR1 is DFQATT and CDR2 is SNEGSKA (reference sequence). The CDR3 DNA sequence: TGCAGTGCTAGGACGGAAGGCTACACCTTC. Translation gives CSARTEGYTF.

The chain employs TRBV9 and TRBJ2-5, with a weak D call TRBD1 (6 bases). V lost 2 bases and J lost 2, with 10 bases in between. This CDR3 has 14 residues. Germline values: CDR1 SGDLS, CDR2 YYNGEE. Here the CDR3 reads CASSVDSLQETQYF. The CDR3 region has the DNA TGTGCCAGCAGCGTGGACAGTCTACAAGAGACCCAGTACTTC.

The chain has TRBV28 and TRBJ2-1; either TRBD1 or TRBD2 may supply D (5 bases each). The V end lost 6 bases, the J end lost 6 bases, and 18 bases lay between the germline ends. CDR3 length: 15 amino acids. CDR1 MDHEN and CDR2 SYDVKM come from the germline V gene. CDR3 sequence reads: CASSPQAGNSNEQFF. In nucleotides, the CDR3 is TGTGCCAGCAGCCCACAGGCGGGCAACTCCAATGAGCAGTTCTTC.

CDR3 in DNA: TGTGCTAGTGGTTGGCAAGGGGCAGGGCCCCTCCACTTT. Protein sequence: CASGWQGAGPLHF. This sequence joins TRBV12-5 and TRBJ1-6, with a possible D match to TRBD1 (5 bases). Looked up from germline, CDR1 is LGHNT and CDR2 is FRNRAP. The V gene lost 4 bases and the J gene lost 13 bases, with 14 bases spanning the gap. The CDR3 sequence is 13 residues long.

The chain carries TRBV4-1 and TRBJ2-7, with D tentatively TRBD1 or TRBD2 (5 bases each). The V gene lost 1 base and the J gene lost 7 bases, with 8 bases spanning the gap. Germline V gene data show CDR1 as MGHRA and CDR2 as YSYEKL. The CDR3 is 12 residues long. The CDR3 DNA reads as TGCGCCAGCAGCCAAGTTTGGGGGGAGCAGTACTTC. This translates into CASSQVWGEQYF.

The chain joins TRBV10-1 to TRBJ2-3, with 8 nucleotides matching TRBD2. Germline CDR1 reads WNHNN; CDR2 reads SYGVQD (reference sequence). After removal of 4 bases from V and 2 bases from J, the junction contained 8 bases not matched to a gene. The CDR3 contains 16 residues. CDR3 DNA sequence: TGCGCCAGCAGTGGGGCCAGCGGGGGTTACACAGATACGCAGTATTTT. This gives the protein CASSGASGGYTDTQYF.

The count of this clone is one. V and J are TRBV19 and TRBJ2-2, with 7 bases lining up with TRBD1. From germline, CDR1 is LNHDA and CDR2 SQIVND (reference sequence). This CDR3 spans 14 amino acids. The V and J ends lost 3 bases and 6 bases, in that order; junction bases with no gene match: 4. The CDR3 is CASSIRGPAGELFF. DNA of the CDR3: TGTGCCAGTAGTATTAGGGGGCCCGCCGGGGAGCTGTTTTTT.

The rearrangement joins TRBV5-1 to TRBJ2-7, with 11 bases matching TRBD2. CDR1 SGHRS and CDR2 YFSETQ come from the germline V gene. V was clipped by 0 bases and J by 3 bases; unmatched bases: 2. This CDR3 has 15 amino acids. As DNA, the CDR3 is TGCGCCAGCAGCTTGGGACTAGCGGGGATCTACGAGCAGTACTTC. It yields the protein CASSLGLAGIYEQYF.

The CDR3 protein is CASSPLSTSYNEQFF. The CDR3 DNA reads as TGTGCCAGCAGTCCCCTGTCTACCTCCTACAATGAGCAGTTCTTC. The gene calls are TRBV11-1 and TRBJ2-1; unclear D gene. The CDR3 length is 15 residues. Germline CDR1 reads SGHAT; CDR2 reads FQDESV (reference sequence). The germline V and J ends were trimmed by 6 bases and 0 bases, with 12 bases remaining between them.

This clone was counted only a few times. The J gene is TRBJ2-7, the V gene TRBV15; D remains unclear. The CDR3 consists of 12 residues. V lost 1 base and J lost 5, with 6 bases in between. Germline CDR1 and CDR2: LNHNV and YYDKDF (reference sequence). CDR3 DNA: TGTGCCACCAGCAGAGCGTGGAACGAGCAGTACTTC. It codes for CATSRAWNEQYF. The complete variable domain, with remaining parts taken from reference TRBV15 and TRBJ2-7, reads DAMVIQNPRYQVTQFGKPVTLSCSQTLNHNVMYWYQQKSSQAPKLLFHYYDKDFNNEADTPDNFQSRRPNTSFCFLDIRSPGLGDTAMYLCATSRAWNEQYFGPGTRLTVT.

The rearrangement joins TRBV2 to TRBJ1-5; D is undetermined. The CDR3 contains 14 residues. V lost 3 bases and J lost 1, with 7 bases in between. The V gene's germline CDR1 is SNHLY and CDR2 FYNNEI. As DNA, the CDR3 is TGTGCCAGCAGTGACCAAGGGAGCAATCAGCCCCAGCATTTT. Amino acids: CASSDQGSNQPQHF.

The V gene is TRBV5-1, the J gene TRBJ2-3; TRBD2 agrees at 8 bases. The CDR3 length is 14 residues. V lost 4 bases, J lost 2 bases, and 3 bases stayed unmatched. Germline V gene sequence: CDR1 SGHRS, CDR2 YFSETQ. CDR3 sequence reads: CASSAGLDTDTQYF. In DNA form, the CDR3 reads TGCGCCAGCAGCGCGGGACTAGACACAGATACGCAGTATTTT.

This chain uses TRBV30 with TRBJ1-1; D remains unclear. The CDR3 loop spans 12 amino acids. CDR1 and CDR2 from the germline V gene are GTSNPN and SVGIG (reference sequence). V was clipped by 2 bases and J by 3 bases, with 7 bases between them. CDR3 bases: TGTGCCTGGAGTCCGGGTTACACTGAAGCTTTCTTT. Its protein product is CAWSPGYTEAFF. The full variable domain, its missing parts supplied by reference TRBV30 and TRBJ1-1, is SQTIHQWPATLVQPVGSPLSLECTVEGTSNPNLYWYRQAAGRGLQLLFYSVGIGQISSEVPQNLSASRPQDRQFILSSKKLLLSDSGFYLCAWSPGYTEAFFGQGTRLTVV.

The chain combines TRBV6-5 with TRBJ2-7; 8 bases line up with TRBD1. The CDR3 extends over 15 amino acids. Germline V lookup: CDR1 MNHEY, CDR2 SVGAGI. V dropped 1 base and J dropped 1; count of bases not matched to a gene: 3. Here the CDR3 DNA reads TGTGCCAGCAGTTACTACAGGGGGTCTTCCTACGAGCAGTACTTC. It yields the protein CASSYYRGSSYEQYF.